The rows below give T cell receptor beta chains drawn from one sample of a study of T-cell memory formation after mild COVID-19. TCRdb re-called the 5' RACE reads through MiXCR, storing one row per CDR3 protein. The sample includes 350,000 to 450,000 distinct CDR3 sequences, roughly 20% of them seen just once. The sequencing input was PBMCs or a T cell subset sorted from them (not recorded which). The origin of the receptors is an adult woman who had mild COVID-19 (a few samples of this study predate the infection). Cell type and time point are not known. Both conserved end residues are part of each CDR3. Each record gives: D gene, J gene, clone size, V gene, CDR3 DNA, CDR3 protein. A D gene is named only where the DNA matches it firmly. Clone sizes are given selectively: once, few, many, or a class where the clone is expanded.

>-|TRBJ2-3|few|TRBV6-2/TRBV6-3
TGTGCCAGCAGTTATATCGGGCGGGCGAGCACAGATACGCAGTATTTT
CASSYIGRASTDTQYF
>-|TRBJ1-2|-|TRBV5-5
TGTGCCAGCAGCCTTGGGGCCGCAATGGGAGGCTACACCTTC
CASSLGAAMGGYTF
>-|TRBJ1-1|-|TRBV5-5
TGTGCCAGCAGCTTGACAGGCTATGAAGCTTTCTTT
CASSLTGYEAFF
>-|TRBJ2-3|few|TRBV4-2
TGTGCCAGCAGCCAACCCCTGACCGGCACAGATACGCAGTATTTT
CASSQPLTGTDTQYF
>-|TRBJ2-7|few|TRBV25-1
TGTGCCAGCACCGGACAGTGGTCCTCCTACGAGCAGTACTTC
CASTGQWSSYEQYF
>TRBD2|TRBJ2-4|-|TRBV9
TGTGCCAGCAGCGTTGGGGGGGACGCCAAAAACATTCAGTACTTC
CASSVGGDAKNIQYF
>-|TRBJ2-3|-|TRBV6-2/TRBV6-3
TGTGCCAGCAGCTCGGGACTCTTTGAGCCAGATACGCAGTATTTT
CASSSGLFEPDTQYF
>-|TRBJ2-5|few|TRBV25-1
TGTGCCAGCAGTGATAGCAGGGGAAAAGGGACCCAGTACTTC
CASSDSRGKGTQYF
>TRBD1|TRBJ2-7|few|TRBV12-3/TRBV12-4
TGTGCCAGCAGTTCAGGGACAGGGACCTCCTACGAGCAGTACTTC
CASSSGTGTSYEQYF
>-|TRBJ2-2|-|TRBV4-3
TGCGCCAGCAGCCAAGCAGGGGCAGGCACCGGGGAGCTGTTTTTT
CASSQAGAGTGELFF
>TRBD2|TRBJ2-5|-|TRBV5-4
TGTGCCAGCAGCGGGACCGGGACTAGCCGTGAGACCCAGTACTTC
CASSGTGTSRETQYF
>-|TRBJ2-5|few|TRBV6-6
TGTGCCAGCAGTTTCTATGGGAACCAAGAGACCCAGTACTTC
CASSFYGNQETQYF
>TRBD2|TRBJ2-7|many|TRBV15
TGTGCCACCCATAACCGTCTAGCGGGGATCTACGAGCAGTACTTC
CATHNRLAGIYEQYF
>TRBD2|TRBJ2-5|-|TRBV6-5
TGTGCCAGCAGTTACGCTGCGGGGGGCAGAGAGACCCAGTACTTC
CASSYAAGGRETQYF
>-|TRBJ2-7|-|TRBV29-1
TGCAGCGTTCTCGAGCACTACGAGCAGTACTTC
CSVLEHYEQYF
>-|TRBJ2-1|-|TRBV7-6
TGTGCCAGCAGCCTCACCGTTACAGGTGAGCAGTTCTTC
CASSLTVTGEQFF
>TRBD1|TRBJ1-4|-|TRBV5-1
TGCGCCAGCAGCAGGGGACAGGCTGAAAAACTGTTTTTT
CASSRGQAEKLFF
>-|TRBJ2-7|-|TRBV30
TGTGCCTGGAGGAGACCAAGCTCCTACGAGCAGTACTTC
CAWRRPSSYEQYF
>-|TRBJ2-5|-|TRBV19
TGTGCCAGTAGCTTGGGGCAAACGTGGTACCAAGAGACCCAGTACTTC
CASSLGQTWYQETQYF
>-|TRBJ2-1|few|TRBV3-1
TGTGCCAGCAGCCAAGGGCAACTAGAGCAGTTCTTC
CASSQGQLEQFF
>TRBD1|TRBJ2-5|few|TRBV5-1
TGCGCCAGCAGCTCGGGACAGGGGTATCAAGAGACCCAGTACTTC
CASSSGQGYQETQYF
>-|TRBJ2-3|-|TRBV4-1
TGCGCCAGCAGTCCCGCACCCACAGATACGCAGTATTTT
CASSPAPTDTQYF
>TRBD2|TRBJ2-1|many|TRBV5-5
TGTGCCAGCAGCTACCGACTAGCGGCTTACAATGAGCAGTTCTTC
CASSYRLAAYNEQFF
>-|TRBJ2-7|-|TRBV19
TGTGCCAGTAGTATAGGGGTCGAATCCTACGAGCAGTACTTC
CASSIGVESYEQYF
>-|TRBJ2-7|-|TRBV3-1
TGTGCCAGCAGCCCGGACCCCTCCTACGAGCAGTACTTC
CASSPDPSYEQYF
>-|TRBJ2-7|-|TRBV18
TGTGCCAGCTCCCCACGGTCTTACTCCTACGAGCAGTACTTC
CASSPRSYSYEQYF
>TRBD2|TRBJ2-1|few|TRBV14
TGTGCCAGCAGCCAGGCCGGGACTAAGGAGTTCTTC
CASSQAGTKEFF